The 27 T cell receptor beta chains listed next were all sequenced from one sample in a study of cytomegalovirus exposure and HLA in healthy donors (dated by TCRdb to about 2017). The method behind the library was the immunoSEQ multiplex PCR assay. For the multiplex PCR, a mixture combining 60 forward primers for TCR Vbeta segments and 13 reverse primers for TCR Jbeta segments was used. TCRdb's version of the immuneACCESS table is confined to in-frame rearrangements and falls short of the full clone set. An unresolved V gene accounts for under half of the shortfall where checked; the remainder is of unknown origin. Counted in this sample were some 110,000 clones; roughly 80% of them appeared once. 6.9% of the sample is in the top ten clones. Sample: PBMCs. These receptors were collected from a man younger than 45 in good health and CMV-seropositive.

Here the CDR3 DNA reads TGCAGCTACCGAGCCGGGACAGGGAGTGGAAACACCATATATTTT. Protein: CSYRAGTGSGNTIYF. This chain joins TRBV29-1 and TRBJ1-3; 9 bases match TRBD1. The CDR3 sequence is 15 residues long. Germline-derived CDR1 and CDR2 are SQVTM and ANQGSEA. V shed 8 bases, J shed 3 bases, and the junction held 11 bases outside the gene matches.

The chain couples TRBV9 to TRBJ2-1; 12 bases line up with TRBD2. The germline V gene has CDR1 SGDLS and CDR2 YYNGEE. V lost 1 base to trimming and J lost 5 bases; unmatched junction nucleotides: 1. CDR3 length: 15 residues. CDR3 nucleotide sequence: TGTGCCAGCAGCGTATGGACTAGCGGGGACAATGAGCAGTTCTTC. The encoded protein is CASSVWTSGDNEQFF.

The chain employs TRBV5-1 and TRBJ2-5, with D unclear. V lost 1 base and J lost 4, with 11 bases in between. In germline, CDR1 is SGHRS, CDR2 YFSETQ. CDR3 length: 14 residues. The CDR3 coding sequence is TGCGCCAGCAGCTTGCTGCGGCCCCCAGAGACCCAGTACTTC. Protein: CASSLLRPPETQYF.

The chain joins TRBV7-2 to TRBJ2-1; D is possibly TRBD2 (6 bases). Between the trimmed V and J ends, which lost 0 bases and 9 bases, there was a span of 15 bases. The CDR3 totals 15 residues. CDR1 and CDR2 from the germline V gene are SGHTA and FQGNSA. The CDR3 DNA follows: TGTGCCAGCAGCTTAGCTGCGGGGCGGACGGGTGAGCAGTTCTTC. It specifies CASSLAAGRTGEQFF.

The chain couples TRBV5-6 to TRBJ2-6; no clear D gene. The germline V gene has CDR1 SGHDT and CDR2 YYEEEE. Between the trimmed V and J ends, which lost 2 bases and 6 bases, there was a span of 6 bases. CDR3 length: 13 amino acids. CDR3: CASSFEAANVLTF. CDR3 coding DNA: TGTGCCAGCAGCTTTGAAGCGGCCAACGTCCTGACTTTC.

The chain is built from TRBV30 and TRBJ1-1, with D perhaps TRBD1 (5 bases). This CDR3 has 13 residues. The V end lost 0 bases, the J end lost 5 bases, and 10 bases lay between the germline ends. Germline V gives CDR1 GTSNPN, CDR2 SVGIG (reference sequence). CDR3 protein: CAWSVGQGTEAFF. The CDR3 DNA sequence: TGTGCCTGGAGTGTGGGGCAGGGAACTGAAGCTTTCTTT. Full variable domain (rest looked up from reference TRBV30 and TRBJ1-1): SQTIHQWPATLVQPVGSPLSLECTVEGTSNPNLYWYRQAAGRGLQLLFYSVGIGQISSEVPQNLSASRPQDRQFILSSKKLLLSDSGFYLCAWSVGQGTEAFFGQGTRLTVV.

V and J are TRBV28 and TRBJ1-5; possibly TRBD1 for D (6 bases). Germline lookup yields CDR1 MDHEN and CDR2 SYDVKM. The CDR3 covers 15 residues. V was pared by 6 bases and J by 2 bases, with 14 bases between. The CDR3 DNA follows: TGTGCCAGCAGCTCCCCAGGGGAAGGCAATCAGCCCCAGCATTTT. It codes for CASSSPGEGNQPQHF.

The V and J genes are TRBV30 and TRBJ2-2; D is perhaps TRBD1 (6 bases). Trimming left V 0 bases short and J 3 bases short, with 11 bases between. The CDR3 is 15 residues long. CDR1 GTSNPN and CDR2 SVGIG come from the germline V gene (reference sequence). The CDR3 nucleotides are TGTGCCTGGAGTGTCGGCAGGGGCTACACCGGGGAGCTGTTTTTT. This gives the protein CAWSVGRGYTGELFF.

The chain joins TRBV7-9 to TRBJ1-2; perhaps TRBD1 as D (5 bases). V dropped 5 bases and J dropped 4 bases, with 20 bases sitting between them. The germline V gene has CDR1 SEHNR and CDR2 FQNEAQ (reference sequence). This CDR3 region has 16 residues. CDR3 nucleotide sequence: TGTGCCAGCAGCCCGGACACGACCCGACACCCCTATGGCTACACCTTC. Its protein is CASSPDTTRHPYGYTF.

CDR3 in DNA: TGTGCCAGCAGCTTGGGGGGGTCGGGGAACTATGGCTACACCTTC. Protein product: CASSLGGSGNYGYTF. This chain joins TRBV6-1 and TRBJ1-2; D possibly corresponds to TRBD1 (5 bases). Trimming removed 6 bases from V and 2 bases from J, with 16 bases in between. This CDR3 region has 15 residues. Germline V gene lookup returns CDR1 MNHNS and CDR2 SASEGT.

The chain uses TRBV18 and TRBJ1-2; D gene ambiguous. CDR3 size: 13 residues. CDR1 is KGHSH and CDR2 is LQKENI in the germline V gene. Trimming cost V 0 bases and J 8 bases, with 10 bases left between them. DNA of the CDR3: TGTGCCAGCTCACCACCCTCCCGGAGAGGCTACACCTTC. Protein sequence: CASSPPSRRGYTF.

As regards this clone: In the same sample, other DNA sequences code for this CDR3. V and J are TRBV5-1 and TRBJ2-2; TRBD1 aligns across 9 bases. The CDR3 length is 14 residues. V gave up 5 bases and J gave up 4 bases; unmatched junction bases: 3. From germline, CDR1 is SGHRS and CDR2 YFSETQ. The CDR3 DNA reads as TGCGCCAGCAGGGAGACAGGGGGCACCGGGGAGCTGTTTTTT. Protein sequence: CASRETGGTGELFF.

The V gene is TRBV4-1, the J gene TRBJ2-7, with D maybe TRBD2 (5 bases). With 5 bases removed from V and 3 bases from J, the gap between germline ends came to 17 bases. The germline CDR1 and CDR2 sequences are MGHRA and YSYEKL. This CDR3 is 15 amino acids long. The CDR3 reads CASSIRPPGLYEQYF. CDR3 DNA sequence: TGCGCCAGCAGCATCCGGCCGCCCGGACTCTACGAGCAGTACTTC.

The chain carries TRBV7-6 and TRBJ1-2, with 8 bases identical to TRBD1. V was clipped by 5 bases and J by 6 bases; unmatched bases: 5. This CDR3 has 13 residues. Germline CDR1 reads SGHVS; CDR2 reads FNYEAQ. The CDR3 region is CASSPQGADGYTF. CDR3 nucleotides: TGTGCCAGCAGCCCTCAGGGGGCTGATGGCTACACCTTC.

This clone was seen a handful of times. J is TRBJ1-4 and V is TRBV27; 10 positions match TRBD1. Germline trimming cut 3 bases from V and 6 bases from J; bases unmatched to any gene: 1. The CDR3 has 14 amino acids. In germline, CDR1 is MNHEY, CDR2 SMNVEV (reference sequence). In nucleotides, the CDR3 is TGTGCCAGCAGTTTGACAGGGGGCGATGAAAAACTGTTTTTT. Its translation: CASSLTGGDEKLFF.

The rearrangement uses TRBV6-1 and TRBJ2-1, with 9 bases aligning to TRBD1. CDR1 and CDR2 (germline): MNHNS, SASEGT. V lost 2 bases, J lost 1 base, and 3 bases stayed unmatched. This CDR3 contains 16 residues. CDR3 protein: CASSELGTGSYNEQFF. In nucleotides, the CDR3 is TGTGCCAGCAGTGAATTGGGGACAGGGTCCTACAATGAGCAGTTCTTC.

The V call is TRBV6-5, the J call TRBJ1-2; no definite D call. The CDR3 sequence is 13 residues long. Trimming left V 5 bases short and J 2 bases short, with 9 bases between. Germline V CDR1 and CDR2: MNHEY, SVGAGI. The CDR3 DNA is TGTGCCAGCAGTGAAGCAGGAAACTATGGCTACACCTTC. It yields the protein CASSEAGNYGYTF.

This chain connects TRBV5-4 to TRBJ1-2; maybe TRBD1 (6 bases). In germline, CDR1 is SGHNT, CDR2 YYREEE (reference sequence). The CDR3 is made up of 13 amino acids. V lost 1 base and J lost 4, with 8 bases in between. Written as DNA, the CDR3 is TGTGCCAGCAGCTTGCCACAGGGCTATGGCTACACCTTC. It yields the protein CASSLPQGYGYTF. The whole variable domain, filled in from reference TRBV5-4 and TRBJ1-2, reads ETGVTQSPTHLIKTRGQQVTLRCSSQSGHNTVSWYQQALGQGPQFIFQYYREEENGRGNFPPRFSGLQFPNYSSELNVNALELDDSALYLCASSLPQGYGYTFGSGTRLTVV.

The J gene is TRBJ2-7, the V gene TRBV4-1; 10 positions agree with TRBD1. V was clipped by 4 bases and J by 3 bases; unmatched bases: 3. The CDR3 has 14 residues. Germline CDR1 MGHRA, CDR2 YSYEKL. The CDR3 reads CASSRTGGNYEQYF. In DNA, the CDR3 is TGCGCCAGCAGCCGGACAGGGGGGAACTACGAGCAGTACTTC.

CDR3 in DNA: TGTGCCAGCAGCTCGGAGGTGGCTCAGCCCCAGCATTTT. Translated, it gives CASSSEVAQPQHF. This chain joins TRBV11-2 and TRBJ1-5; no reliable D call. CDR3 length: 13 residues. V was trimmed by 4 bases and J by 6 bases, leaving 10 bases between them. Germline V gene data show CDR1 as SGHAT and CDR2 as FQNNGV.

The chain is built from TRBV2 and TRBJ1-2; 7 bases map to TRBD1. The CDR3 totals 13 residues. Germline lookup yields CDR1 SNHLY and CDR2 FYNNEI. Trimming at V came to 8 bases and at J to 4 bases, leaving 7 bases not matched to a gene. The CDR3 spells CASADRVGYGYTF. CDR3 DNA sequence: TGTGCCAGCGCTGACAGGGTCGGCTATGGCTACACCTTC.

The CDR3 protein is CASNPGTGGPEQYF. The DNA for the CDR3 is TGTGCCAGCAATCCCGGGACAGGGGGCCCCGAGCAGTACTTC. V is TRBV21-1 and J is TRBJ2-7; the DNA was not compared with TRBD1, the D call given in the table. TRBV21-1 is marked as a pseudogene. There are 14 residues in the CDR3.

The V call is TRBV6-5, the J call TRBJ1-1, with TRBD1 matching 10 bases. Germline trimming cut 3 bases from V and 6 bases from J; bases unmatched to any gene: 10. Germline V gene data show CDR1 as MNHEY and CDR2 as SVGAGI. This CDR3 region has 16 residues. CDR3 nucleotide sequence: TGTGCCAGCAGTTATTCGCCGGGACAGGGGCCATCTGAAGCTTTCTTT. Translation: CASSYSPGQGPSEAFF.

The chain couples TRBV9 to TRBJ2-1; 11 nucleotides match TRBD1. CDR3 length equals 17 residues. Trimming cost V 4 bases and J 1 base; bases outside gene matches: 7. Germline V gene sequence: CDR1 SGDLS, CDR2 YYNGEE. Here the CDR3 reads CASSLRTGGASYNEQFF. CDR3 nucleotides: TGTGCCAGCAGCCTTCGGACAGGGGGCGCTTCCTACAATGAGCAGTTCTTC.

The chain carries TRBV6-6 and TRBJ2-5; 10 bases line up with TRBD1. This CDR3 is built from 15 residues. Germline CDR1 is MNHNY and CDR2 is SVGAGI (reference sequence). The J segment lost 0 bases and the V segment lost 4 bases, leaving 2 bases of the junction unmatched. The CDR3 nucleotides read TGTGCCAGCAGTTCGGACAGGGGGTACCAAGAGACCCAGTACTTC. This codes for CASSSDRGYQETQYF.

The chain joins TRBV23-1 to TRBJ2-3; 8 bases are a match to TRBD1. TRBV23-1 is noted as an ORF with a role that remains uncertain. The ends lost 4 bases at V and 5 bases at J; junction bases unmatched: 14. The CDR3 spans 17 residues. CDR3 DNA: TGCGCCAGCAGTCTCGGTCGAACGTGGACAGGGAAAGATACGCAGTATTTT. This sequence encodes CASSLGRTWTGKDTQYF.

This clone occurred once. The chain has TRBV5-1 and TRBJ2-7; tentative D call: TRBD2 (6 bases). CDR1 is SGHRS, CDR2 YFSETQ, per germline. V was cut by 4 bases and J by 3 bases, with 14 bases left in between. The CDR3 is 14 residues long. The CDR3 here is CASSQGGQGYEQYF. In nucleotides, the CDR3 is TGCGCCAGCAGCCAGGGAGGCCAGGGCTACGAGCAGTACTTC.